This T cell receptor (beta chain) appears in the sequencing data of a study of T-cell memory formation after mild COVID-19. The table lists this clonotype with a few counts. TCRdb reprocessed the 5' RACE reads via MiXCR and lists one record per CDR3 protein. The sample holds 190,000 or so distinct CDR3 sequences, 27% seen once. CDR1 and CDR2 (germline): MGHDK, SYGVNS. Trimming left V 1 base short and J 7 bases short, with 8 bases between. This CDR3 is 12 amino acids long. Input material: PBMCs or a T cell subset sorted from them (not recorded which). The sequence was obtained from an adult woman who had mild COVID-19 (a few samples of this study predate the infection). Cell type and time point are not known. V is TRBV25-1 and J is TRBJ2-7; D not resolved. CDR3 nucleotides: TGTGCCAGCAGTGAATTGGCTGGGGAGCAGTACTTC. Translation: CASSELAGEQYF.